A selection of T cell receptor beta chains follows, all from one sample in a study of cytomegalovirus exposure and HLA in healthy donors. Repertoires were generated with immunoSEQ multiplex PCR, while TCRdb's copy carries only in-frame clones and drops some. The sample lists roughly 160,000 clones, less than 80% seen once, with about 4.5% in the top ten. The sample taken for sequencing was PBMCs. The origin of the receptors is a man aged 40-50 years in good health and CMV-seronegative. CDR3s include the opening cysteine and the closing phenylalanine or tryptophan. D genes are given only for firm matches. A clone size is listed for some rows: how often the clone was seen (once, few, many), or a class if it is expanded.

V: TRBV6-4
D: TRBD1
J: TRBJ2-6
size: -
CDR3: CASSAGTGSHSGANVLTF
DNA: TGTGCCAGCAGCGCAGGGACAGGAAGCCACTCTGGGGCCAACGTCCTGACTTTC

V: TRBV18
D: -
J: TRBJ2-3
size: -
CDR3: CASSPVGGTDTQYF
DNA: TGTGCCAGCTCACCCGTAGGAGGTACAGATACGCAGTATTTT

V: TRBV4-1
D: TRBD2
J: TRBJ2-7
size: -
CDR3: CASSQDISGVYEQYF
DNA: TGCGCCAGCAGCCAAGATATCAGCGGGGTCTACGAGCAGTACTTC

V: TRBV4-1
D: TRBD2
J: TRBJ2-5
size: -
CDR3: CASSQEPGPGGLETQYF
DNA: TGCGCCAGCAGCCAAGAGCCGGGACCGGGGGGGCTAGAGACCCAGTACTTC

V: TRBV15
D: TRBD1
J: TRBJ2-2
size: few
CDR3: CATRRTGTEAQELFF
DNA: TGTGCCACCAGACGCACCGGGACAGAGGCACAGGAGCTGTTTTTT

V: TRBV7-9
D: -
J: TRBJ1-1
size: few
CDR3: CASSLPAGKNTEAFF
DNA: TGTGCCAGCAGCTTACCGGCAGGCAAGAACACTGAAGCTTTCTTT

V: TRBV25-1
D: -
J: TRBJ2-2
size: -
CDR3: CASSEFKQGMAGELFF
DNA: TGTGCCAGCAGTGAATTCAAGCAGGGTATGGCCGGGGAGCTGTTTTTT

V: TRBV4-3
D: -
J: TRBJ2-7
size: -
CDR3: CASSQDSGVSYEQYF
DNA: TGCGCCAGCAGCCAAGATTCGGGGGTCTCCTACGAGCAGTACTTC

V: TRBV29-1
D: TRBD1
J: TRBJ1-5
size: few
CDR3: CSVARTGNQPQHF
DNA: TGCAGCGTTGCCAGGACAGGGAATCAGCCCCAGCATTTT

V: TRBV7-6
D: -
J: TRBJ2-3
size: -
CDR3: CASKSGQSNTDTQYF
DNA: TGTGCCAGCAAAAGCGGCCAGAGTAACACAGATACGCAGTATTTT

V: TRBV19
D: TRBD2
J: TRBJ2-3
size: once
CDR3: CASKGERGGRYTQYF
DNA: TGTGCCAGTAAGGGGGAGCGGGGGGGCCGTTATACGCAGTATTTT

V: TRBV9
D: -
J: TRBJ1-1
size: -
CDR3: CASSVGVRGAGEAFF
DNA: TGTGCCAGCAGCGTAGGGGTTCGGGGGGCTGGAGAAGCTTTCTTT

V: TRBV5-1
D: -
J: TRBJ2-7
size: -
CDR3: CASSSGLGASYEQYF
DNA: TGCGCCAGCAGCTCCGGACTGGGCGCATCCTACGAGCAGTACTTC

V: TRBV5-4
D: TRBD1
J: TRBJ2-6
size: -
CDR3: CASSRPGTGYGANVLTF
DNA: TGTGCCAGCAGCCGTCCCGGGACAGGGTATGGGGCCAACGTCCTGACTTTC

V: TRBV2
D: TRBD1
J: TRBJ1-6
size: -
CDR3: CASRVLQGARSPLHF
DNA: TGTGCCAGCAGGGTCTTACAGGGGGCGAGGTCACCCCTCCACTTT

V: TRBV5-1
D: -
J: TRBJ2-7
size: -
CDR3: CASSSSAAPYEQYF
DNA: TGCGCCAGCAGCTCTAGCGCAGCTCCCTACGAGCAGTACTTC

V: TRBV27
D: -
J: TRBJ2-3
size: -
CDR3: CASSTRGVTTDTQYF
DNA: TGTGCCAGCAGTACCAGGGGGGTTACGACAGATACGCAGTATTTT

V: TRBV28
D: -
J: TRBJ1-5
size: -
CDR3: CASSSMGRQPQHF
DNA: TGTGCCAGCAGTTCAATGGGGCGTCAGCCCCAGCATTTT

V: TRBV5-8
D: TRBD1
J: TRBJ2-7
size: -
CDR3: CASSSYGTGGDEQYF
DNA: TGTGCCAGCAGCTCTTACGGGACAGGGGGTGACGAGCAGTACTTC

V: TRBV11-2
D: TRBD1
J: TRBJ2-3
size: -
CDR3: CASSLGRQGGTDTQYF
DNA: TGTGCCAGCAGCTTAGGTCGGCAGGGGGGCACAGATACGCAGTATTTT

V: TRBV5-1
D: TRBD2
J: TRBJ2-3
size: once
CDR3: CASGGLETDTQYF
DNA: TGCGCCAGCGGTGGACTAGAAACAGATACGCAGTATTTT

V: TRBV13
D: TRBD2
J: TRBJ2-1
size: -
CDR3: CASSPGGGSYNEQFF
DNA: TGTGCCAGCAGCCCCGGGGGGGGTTCCTACAATGAGCAGTTCTTC

V: TRBV11-2
D: -
J: TRBJ2-3
size: -
CDR3: CASSLRGPYSDTQYF
DNA: TGTGCCAGCAGCTTGAGAGGGCCCTATTCAGATACGCAGTATTTT

V: TRBV7-2
D: TRBD2
J: TRBJ2-7
size: -
CDR3: CASSALAGRPYEQYF
DNA: TGTGCCAGCAGCGCCCTAGCGGGGCGCCCCTACGAGCAGTACTTC

V: TRBV4-2
D: TRBD2
J: TRBJ2-7
size: -
CDR3: CASSQGLAGGPGLEQYF
DNA: TGTGCCAGCAGCCAAGGGCTAGCGGGGGGGCCGGGGCTCGAGCAGTACTTC

V: TRBV30
D: -
J: TRBJ2-2
size: few
CDR3: CAWSRMGQETGELFF
DNA: TGTGCCTGGAGTAGAATGGGGCAGGAGACCGGGGAGCTGTTTTTT

V: TRBV7-8
D: TRBD1
J: TRBJ2-7
size: -
CDR3: CASSSKTGGSRYEQYF
DNA: TGTGCCAGCAGCTCTAAGACAGGGGGATCCCGCTACGAGCAGTACTTC

V: TRBV4-2
D: TRBD2
J: TRBJ2-7
size: many
CDR3: CASSESGGPSYEQYF
DNA: TGTGCCAGCAGCGAAAGCGGGGGGCCTTCCTACGAGCAGTACTTC

V: TRBV9
D: -
J: TRBJ1-6
size: -
CDR3: CASSVAGQSNSPLHF
DNA: TGTGCCAGCAGCGTAGCAGGACAGTCCAATTCACCCCTCCACTTT

V: TRBV27
D: -
J: TRBJ1-5
size: once
CDR3: CASSFQGYSNQPQHF
DNA: TGTGCCAGCAGTTTTCAGGGTTACAGCAATCAGCCCCAGCATTTT

V: TRBV19
D: -
J: TRBJ2-5
size: -
CDR3: CASSTQGIQETQYF
DNA: TGTGCCAGTAGTACTCAGGGGATACAAGAGACCCAGTACTTC

V: TRBV7-6
D: -
J: TRBJ1-4
size: -
CDR3: CASSPWTGEKLFF
DNA: TGTGCCAGCAGCCCCTGGACTGGTGAAAAACTGTTTTTT

V: TRBV30
D: -
J: TRBJ2-5
size: -
CDR3: CAWRPRGAEETQYF
DNA: TGTGCCTGGAGGCCCCGGGGGGCTGAAGAGACCCAGTACTTC

V: TRBV6-7
D: TRBD1
J: TRBJ1-6
size: -
CDR3: CASSYQDRGSPLHF
DNA: TGTGCCAGCAGTTACCAGGACAGGGGTTCACCCCTCCACTTT

V: TRBV6-5
D: -
J: TRBJ1-6
size: -
CDR3: CASRPPQYSPLHF
DNA: TGTGCCAGCAGACCCCCACAGTATTCACCCCTCCACTTT

V: TRBV6-5
D: TRBD2
J: TRBJ2-7
size: -
CDR3: CASSTPGRAHEQYF
DNA: TGTGCCAGCAGTACCCCTGGGAGGGCCCACGAGCAGTACTTC

V: TRBV5-4
D: -
J: TRBJ1-1
size: many
CDR3: CASSLGVAGAKNTEAFF
DNA: TGTGCCAGCAGCTTGGGGGTGGCTGGGGCCAAGAACACTGAAGCTTTCTTT

V: TRBV6-5
D: TRBD1
J: TRBJ1-6
size: -
CDR3: CASRGQTENSPLHF
DNA: TGTGCCAGCAGGGGACAGACCGAGAATTCACCCCTCCACTTT

V: TRBV28
D: TRBD1
J: TRBJ1-6
size: -
CDR3: CASRSDRVDSPLHF
DNA: TGTGCCAGCAGGTCCGACAGGGTAGATTCACCCCTCCACTTT

V: TRBV5-6
D: TRBD1
J: TRBJ1-6
size: few
CDR3: CASSPTGDRPYNSPLHF
DNA: TGTGCCAGCAGCCCGACAGGGGACCGACCCTATAATTCACCCCTCCACTTT

V: TRBV2
D: -
J: TRBJ2-7
size: -
CDR3: CASSPTYSYEQYF
DNA: TGTGCCAGCAGTCCGACATACTCCTACGAGCAGTACTTC

V: TRBV5-1
D: -
J: TRBJ1-1
size: -
CDR3: CASKGVNTEAFF
DNA: TGCGCCAGCAAGGGAGTGAACACTGAAGCTTTCTTT

V: TRBV5-1
D: TRBD1
J: TRBJ2-1
size: -
CDR3: CASSLAGQGFNEQFF
DNA: TGCGCCAGCAGCTTGGCCGGACAGGGGTTCAATGAGCAGTTCTTC

V: TRBV5-1
D: -
J: TRBJ2-3
size: -
CDR3: CASSPAAVSTDTQYF
DNA: TGCGCCAGCAGCCCGGCGGCGGTTAGCACAGATACGCAGTATTTT

V: TRBV5-4
D: TRBD1
J: TRBJ2-1
size: once
CDR3: CASSLDRAVYNEQFF
DNA: TGTGCCAGCAGCCTAGACAGGGCGGTCTACAATGAGCAGTTCTTC

V: TRBV19
D: -
J: TRBJ1-1
size: once
CDR3: CASSLDFGGAAYEAFF
DNA: TGTGCCAGTAGCCTCGATTTCGGGGGGGCGGCTTATGAAGCTTTCTTT

V: TRBV6-1
D: -
J: TRBJ1-1
size: -
CDR3: CASSGGGRAKQNTEAFF
DNA: TGTGCCAGCAGTGGGGGGGGACGGGCCAAGCAGAACACTGAAGCTTTCTTT

V: TRBV2
D: TRBD1
J: TRBJ2-7
size: -
CDR3: CASRKGQGVYEQYF
DNA: TGTGCCAGCAGGAAGGGACAGGGGGTTTACGAGCAGTACTTC

V: TRBV7-6
D: -
J: TRBJ1-1
size: -
CDR3: CASSLNVETEAFF
DNA: TGTGCCAGCAGCTTAAACGTGGAGACGGAAGCTTTCTTT

V: TRBV5-6
D: TRBD2
J: TRBJ2-1
size: -
CDR3: CASSLLAKNYNEQFF
DNA: TGTGCCAGCAGCTTACTAGCGAAAAACTACAATGAGCAGTTCTTC

V: TRBV9
D: -
J: TRBJ1-3
size: -
CDR3: CASSVELGDTIYF
DNA: TGTGCCAGCAGCGTCGAGCTAGGAGACACCATATATTTT

V: TRBV5-1
D: -
J: TRBJ1-5
size: -
CDR3: CASSLDGGGLQPQHF
DNA: TGCGCCAGCAGTCTGGACGGGGGGGGCCTCCAGCCCCAGCATTTT

V: TRBV7-9
D: TRBD1
J: TRBJ1-2
size: few
CDR3: CASRPGGALNYGYTF
DNA: TGTGCCAGCAGGCCAGGGGGAGCCTTAAACTATGGCTACACCTTC

V: TRBV5-4
D: TRBD1
J: TRBJ2-5
size: few
CDR3: CASSLEQGALETQYF
DNA: TGTGCCAGCAGCTTGGAACAGGGGGCATTAGAGACCCAGTACTTC

V: TRBV7-2
D: -
J: TRBJ2-3
size: once
CDR3: CASSGFGDTQYF
DNA: TGTGCCAGCAGTGGGTTCGGGGATACGCAGTATTTT